Listed below are T cell receptor beta chains from one sample, sequenced in a study of shared clonotypes between healthy human individuals. TCRdb's copy holds only in-frame clones and misses some; the assay was immunoSEQ multiplex PCR. Found here are a few hundred thousand clones, around 70% of them singletons; the top ten hold under 11%. The specimen was memory CD4+ T cells sorted from blood. The receptors come from a man aged 30 to 39 in good health. The CDR3 runs from the conserved cysteine through the conserved F or W. D genes are given only for firm matches. Clone size appears in some rows only: once, few, many, or a class for an expanded clone.

V	size	J	D	CDR3	DNA
TRBV10-1	-	TRBJ1-5	-	CASLSKGLFRGLGNQPQHF	TGCGCCAGCCTATCGAAGGGCTTATTCCGAGGGTTGGGCAATCAGCCCCAGCATTTT
TRBV19	-	TRBJ1-5	TRBD1	CASTPGQVGSQPQHF	TGTGCCAGTACCCCGGGACAGGTAGGAAGTCAGCCCCAGCATTTT
TRBV11-2	-	TRBJ2-2	-	CASSPLLNTGELFF	TGTGCCAGCAGCCCCCTGTTGAACACCGGGGAGCTGTTTTTT
TRBV19	once	TRBJ1-1	-	CASSLFGRVRNTEAFF	TGTGCCAGTAGTCTTTTCGGCAGGGTGAGGAACACTGAAGCTTTCTTT
TRBV6-5	-	TRBJ1-1	-	CASSYFTEAFF	TGTGCCAGCAGTTACTTCACTGAAGCTTTCTTT
TRBV7-9	few	TRBJ2-2	-	CANPPPGSSGELFF	TGTGCCAACCCCCCCCCAGGGAGCTCCGGGGAGCTGTTTTTT
TRBV30	-	TRBJ2-1	-	CASPIGSGIYNEQFF	TGTGCCTCCCCCATCGGCAGTGGTATCTACAATGAGCAGTTCTTC
TRBV5-1	-	TRBJ2-1	-	CASSLDGQNNEQFF	TGCGCCAGCAGCTTGGACGGACAGAACAATGAGCAGTTCTTC
TRBV4-3	-	TRBJ1-2	-	CASSQDDSYGYTF	TGCGCCAGCAGCCAAGACGACAGCTATGGCTACACCTTC
TRBV7-9	-	TRBJ1-1	TRBD1	CASSSGGAEAFF	TGTGCCAGCAGCTCAGGGGGTGCTGAAGCTTTCTTT
TRBV27	-	TRBJ2-2	TRBD1	CASSLKDRDLRGELFF	TGTGCCAGCAGTTTAAAAGACAGGGACCTAAGAGGGGAGCTGTTTTTT
TRBV18	-	TRBJ1-5	TRBD1	CASSLSGGGGNQPQHF	TGTGCCAGCTCACTATCAGGGGGCGGGGGCAATCAGCCCCAGCATTTT
TRBV5-4	-	TRBJ1-1	-	CASSLGGASNTEAFF	TGTGCCAGCAGCTTGGGTGGGGCATCAAACACTGAAGCTTTCTTT
TRBV29-1	many	TRBJ2-1	-	CSVESLGQYNEQFF	TGCAGCGTTGAGTCCTTGGGGCAGTACAATGAGCAGTTCTTC
TRBV29-1	-	TRBJ2-6	-	CSVAASGSGANVLTF	TGCAGCGTCGCCGCTTCAGGATCTGGGGCCAACGTCCTGACTTTC
TRBV10-3	-	TRBJ2-5	-	CAISPGLSGETQYF	TGTGCCATCAGCCCCGGACTCAGTGGGGAGACCCAGTACTTC
TRBV6-1	-	TRBJ1-5	-	CASRPGKNQPQHF	TGTGCCAGCAGACCGGGGAAAAATCAGCCCCAGCATTTT
TRBV27	-	TRBJ1-1	-	CASSFILREGTEAFF	TGTGCCAGCAGTTTCATATTGAGGGAGGGCACTGAAGCTTTCTTT
TRBV7-9	-	TRBJ2-1	TRBD1	CASSLGTGTGEKQFF	TGTGCCAGCAGCCTTGGGACAGGGACGGGGGAGAAGCAGTTCTTC
TRBV7-8	-	TRBJ2-1	-	CASSLMGESYNEQFF	TGTGCCAGCAGCTTAATGGGGGAATCGTACAATGAGCAGTTCTTC
TRBV7-8	-	TRBJ2-5	-	CASSRRGRQETQYF	TGTGCCAGCAGCCGCAGGGGACGCCAAGAGACCCAGTACTTC
TRBV6-1	-	TRBJ1-2	TRBD1	CASRLVPGTDYGYTF	TGTGCCAGCAGATTGGTCCCCGGGACAGACTATGGCTACACCTTC
TRBV6-5	-	TRBJ2-2	-	CASSYEGPGAGELFF	TGTGCCAGCAGTTACGAGGGCCCCGGGGCCGGGGAGCTGTTTTTT
TRBV19	-	TRBJ2-1	TRBD2	CASSTGTKQFF	TGTGCCAGTAGTACCGGGACTAAGCAGTTCTTC
TRBV5-1	many	TRBJ2-5	TRBD1	CASSPNTGGAETQYF	TGCGCCAGCAGCCCGAACACAGGGGGCGCAGAGACCCAGTACTTC
TRBV5-1	-	TRBJ2-1	-	CASSLDGRGYNEQFF	TGCGCCAGCAGCTTGGATGGTCGCGGCTACAATGAGCAGTTCTTC
TRBV11-2	-	TRBJ2-5	-	CASSPARGLGETQYF	TGTGCCAGCAGCCCAGCTCGGGGTCTGGGAGAGACCCAGTACTTC
TRBV7-3	few	TRBJ1-1	-	CASSPGRGKREAFF	TGTGCCAGCAGCCCAGGCAGGGGTAAAAGAGAAGCTTTCTTT
TRBV7-2	-	TRBJ2-7	-	CASSSPTGAQYF	TGTGCCAGCAGCTCCCCGACCGGCGCGCAGTACTTC
TRBV27	once	TRBJ1-1	-	CASSWGRGLRSTEAFF	TGTGCCAGCAGTTGGGGGCGCGGTTTAAGAAGCACTGAAGCTTTCTTT
TRBV23-1	-	TRBJ2-2	TRBD2	CASSHKPGLADTGELFF	TGCGCCAGCAGTCATAAACCGGGACTAGCGGACACCGGGGAGCTGTTTTTT
TRBV7-2	few	TRBJ1-2	-	CASSLGGRGMDGYTF	TGTGCCAGCAGCTTAGGCGGCAGGGGAATGGATGGCTACACCTTC
TRBV27	few	TRBJ1-5	-	CASSALVGQGYRQPQHF	TGTGCCAGCAGCGCCCTGGTGGGGCAGGGATATCGTCAGCCCCAGCATTTT
TRBV21-1	-	TRBJ2-7	-	CASSNLYEQYF	TGTGCCAGCAGCAATCTGTACGAGCAGTACTTC
TRBV7-2	-	TRBJ2-1	-	CASSLDADEQFF	TGTGCCAGCAGCCTGGATGCGGATGAGCAGTTCTTC
TRBV11-2	-	TRBJ2-5	-	CASSFSALGETQYF	TGTGCCAGCAGCTTCTCGGCCCTTGGGGAGACCCAGTACTTC
TRBV5-1	-	TRBJ2-1	-	CASSLVMGQYEQFF	TGCGCCAGCAGCTTGGTGATGGGCCAGTATGAGCAGTTCTTC
TRBV7-9	-	TRBJ2-1	TRBD2	CASSLVALAGGSSYNEQFF	TGTGCCAGCAGCTTAGTGGCGCTAGCGGGGGGCAGCTCCTACAATGAGCAGTTCTTC
TRBV6-1	-	TRBJ1-2	-	CASSERGPDYGYTF	TGTGCCAGCAGTGAAAGAGGGCCCGACTATGGCTACACCTTC
TRBV27	-	TRBJ1-2	-	CASSLNRNLYYGYTF	TGTGCCAGCAGTTTAAACAGGAATTTGTACTATGGCTACACCTTC
TRBV6-6	-	TRBJ2-5	-	CASTDPGETQYF	TGTGCCAGCACGGACCCTGGAGAGACCCAGTACTTC
TRBV7-9	once	TRBJ2-5	-	CASSLVKETQYF	TGTGCCAGCAGCTTAGTTAAAGAGACCCAGTACTTC
TRBV2	-	TRBJ2-5	TRBD1	CATVDQGDRGETQYF	TGTGCCACCGTGGATCAAGGGGACAGGGGTGAGACCCAGTACTTC
TRBV9	-	TRBJ2-1	-	CASSASSDEQFF	TGTGCCAGCAGCGCCAGCTCGGATGAGCAGTTCTTC
TRBV28	-	TRBJ1-2	-	CASSLNPGGYTF	TGTGCCAGCAGTCTCAACCCTGGGGGCTACACCTTC
TRBV15	-	TRBJ2-5	-	CATSRDPRTGETQYF	TGTGCCACCAGCAGAGATCCTCGAACGGGGGAGACCCAGTACTTC